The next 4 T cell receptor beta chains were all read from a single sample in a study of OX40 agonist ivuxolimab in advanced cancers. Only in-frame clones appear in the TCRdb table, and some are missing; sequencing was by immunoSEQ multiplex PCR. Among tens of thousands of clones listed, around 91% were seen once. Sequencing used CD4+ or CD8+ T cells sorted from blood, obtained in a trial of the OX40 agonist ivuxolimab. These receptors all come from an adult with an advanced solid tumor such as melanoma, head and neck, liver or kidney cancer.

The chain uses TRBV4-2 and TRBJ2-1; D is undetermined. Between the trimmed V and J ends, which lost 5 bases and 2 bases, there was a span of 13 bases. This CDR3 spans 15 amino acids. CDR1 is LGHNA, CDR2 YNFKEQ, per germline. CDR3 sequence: CASSSLVRTYNEQFF. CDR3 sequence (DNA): TGTGCCAGCAGCTCGCTAGTTCGGACCTACAATGAGCAGTTCTTC.

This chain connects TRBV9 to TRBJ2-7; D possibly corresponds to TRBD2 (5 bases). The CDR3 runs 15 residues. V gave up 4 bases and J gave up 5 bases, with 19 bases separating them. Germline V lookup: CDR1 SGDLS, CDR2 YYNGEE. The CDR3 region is CASSPTQEVGHEQYF. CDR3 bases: TGTGCCAGCAGCCCCACCCAGGAGGTGGGCCACGAGCAGTACTTC.

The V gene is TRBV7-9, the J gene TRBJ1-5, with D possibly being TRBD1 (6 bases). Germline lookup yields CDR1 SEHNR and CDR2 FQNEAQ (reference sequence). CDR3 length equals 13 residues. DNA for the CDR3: TGTGTCAGTGCCCAGGGGTTTAGTCAGCCCCAGCATTTT. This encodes CVSAQGFSQPQHF.

CDR3 coding DNA: TGTGCCAGCAGCTCTAGAGGGGAGGTGTTTTTT. It codes for CASSSRGEVFF. The V and J genes are TRBV7-8 and TRBJ1-4, with D maybe TRBD1 (5 bases). The CDR3 covers 11 residues. Between the trimmed V and J ends, which lost 4 bases and 15 bases, there was a span of 12 bases. Germline CDR1 SGHVS, CDR2 FQNEAQ. Full variable domain (missing parts from reference TRBV7-8 and TRBJ1-4): GAGVSQSPRYKVAKRGQDVALRCDPISGHVSLFWYQQALGQGPEFLTYFQNEAQLDKSGLPSDRFFAERPEGSVSTLKIQRTQQEDSAVYLCASSSRGEVFFGSGTQLSVL.